This T cell receptor beta chain comes out of a study of shared clonotypes between healthy human individuals (dated by TCRdb to the early 2020s). With regard to the full study: Two women and three men aged 18 to 49 years were included in the cohort. For each donor, CD4 naive and CD4 memory were each given three plates, CD8 naive was given two plates, and CD8 memory was given one plate. Each donor's leukapheresis produced roughly between about 0.9 and 9.5 billion PBMCs. Different laboratories and diverse techniques were used to prepare libraries and sequence TCR repertoires, to increase sequencing depth and limit assay-specific biases. Blood TCR repertoires of roughly 5 healthy adults were deeply sequenced to estimate repertoire size and the extent of clonotype sharing between individuals. Broad study findings and their caveats: Even with the large sequencing depth, rarefaction of the sorted-subset datasets indicated that sequencing was incomplete. Naive subsets generally had larger estimated clonotype richness than memory subsets. Because the study included only a small number of donors, the genetic and exposure-history diversity represented was limited. Pairwise subsampling indicated that sequencing depth was expected to affect the degree of clonotype sharing among donors. Clonotypes shared by all four sorted-subset donors showed higher generation probabilities than non-shared clonotypes. Sharing across a few donors was observed for 5% to 6.5% of naive CD4, under 4% of naive CD8, 2% to 2.5% of memory CD4, and less than 0.45% of memory CD8 clonotypes. Sampling was restricted to blood, and TCR repertoires in tissues likely differ from the TCR repertoires found in blood.

In the case of this clone: This receptor's antigen is unknown. No clone much larger than this one lies a single base away; base qualities are absent.

Reading from cysteine to phenylalanine, the CDR3 counts 14 amino acids. The DNA shown is the 42-base CDR3, in frame from base 1. CDR1 and CDR2 (MDHEN, SYDVKM) derive from the germline V gene. V sheds 4 bases and J sheds 4 bases, leaving 11 bases between their ends. Using the deep immunoSEQ assay, multiplex PCR amplified TCR CDR3 regions from genomic DNA. Extracted genomic DNA from each cell subset was distributed evenly across all wells of several immunoSEQ 96-well plates, and each plate was treated as a replicate. For sorted subsets, roughly 200 ng genomic DNA, equal to some 28,000 T cell genomes, was loaded into each replicate PCR. Purified libraries were quantified with a Qubit 3.0 fluorometer, sized on a Bioanalyzer 2100, and re-quantified with the KAPA Library Quantification kit. A separate single-read 150-cycle Illumina NextSeq 550 flow cell was used to sequence each immunoSEQ 96-well plate. The study's own analysis went as follows. Because the immunoSEQ output included only junctional sequences and no quality scores, the filtering could not be the same as the filtering used for full-length reads. Sequences were annotated with PyIR, a Python wrapper for IgBLAST v1.9, using IMGT germline references to assign V/J genes and CDR3. Reads were filtered out if the reads had weak V/J assignments (E-value above 1e-6), no CDR3, stop codons, out-of-frame junctions, or ambiguous translated residues. A V3J clonotype was defined by an identical inferred V gene, J gene, and CDR3 amino acid sequence. To compute the percentage overlap between repertoires, the number of shared unique clonotypes was divided by the size of the smaller repertoire. Three approaches were used to assess repertoire richness: RTK rarefaction, the Chao1 estimator, and Recon v2.1 estimates of unobserved clonotypes. OLGA was used to compute generation probabilities for all TCRbeta clonotypes that the gDNA method yielded from a handful of donors. The source is immuneACCESS, and TCRdb retained only in-frame sequences with V and J called. Part of the clones is not carried over; for the studies checked, unresolved V genes explain less than half of this, and the remainder is unexplained. V, J and clone size are taken as reported in that table, and D and trimming were inferred from the DNA itself. This sample gives around 980,000 clones in total; 75% to 80% of them show up just once. The top ten constitute roughly 0.65% of the sample.

Healthy HIV-negative adults with no recently reported acute infections or vaccinations were included as donors. Every donor was a Caucasian adult residing in Nashville, Tennessee, USA. Magnetic negative selection was used to enrich CD4+ T cells, after which naive cells were positively selected on CD45RA and the negative fraction became the memory subset. Blood was collected by leukapheresis, and PBMCs were isolated by Ficoll-Histopaque density gradient centrifugation and then cryopreserved in liquid nitrogen vapor phase. Analytical flow cytometry was used to check the purity and quantity of every magnetically sorted T cell population. Genomic DNA was isolated from each sorted fraction and quantified by UV absorbance on a Nanodrop 2000c.

The chain is encoded by TRBV28 joined to TRBJ1-3, with no D gene named confidently. Sequenced material: memory CD4+ T cells from PBMCs. The intended sense of this specimen's cell subset or site label: CD45RA-negative fraction. This clonotype was obtained from a man younger than 30 in good health. Some clones in this sample may be carry-over from other donors' samples. The nucleotide sequence reads as follows: TGTGCCAGCAGTTCGTTTGGGGTCGGAAACACCATATATTTT. The resulting protein is CASSSFGVGNTIYF. The entire variable domain, with the stretches around the CDR3 drawn from the reference TRBV28 and TRBJ1-3 proteins, is DVKVTQSSRYLVKRTGEKVFLECVQDMDHENMFWYRQDPGLGLRLIYFSYDVKMKEKGDIPEGYSVSREKKERFSLILESASTNQTSMYLCASSSFGVGNTIYFGEGSWLTVV.